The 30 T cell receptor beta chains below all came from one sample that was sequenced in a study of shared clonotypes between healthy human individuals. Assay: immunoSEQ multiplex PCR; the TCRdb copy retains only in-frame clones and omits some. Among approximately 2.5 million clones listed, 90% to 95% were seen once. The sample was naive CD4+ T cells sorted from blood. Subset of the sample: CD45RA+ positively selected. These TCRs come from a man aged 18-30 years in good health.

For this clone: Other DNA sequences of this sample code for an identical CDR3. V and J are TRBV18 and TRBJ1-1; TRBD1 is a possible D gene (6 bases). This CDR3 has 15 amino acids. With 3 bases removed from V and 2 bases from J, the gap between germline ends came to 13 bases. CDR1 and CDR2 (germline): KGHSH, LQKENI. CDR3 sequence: CASSPLTGPNTEAFF. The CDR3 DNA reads TGTGCCAGCTCACCCTTAACAGGGCCTAACACTGAAGCTTTCTTT.

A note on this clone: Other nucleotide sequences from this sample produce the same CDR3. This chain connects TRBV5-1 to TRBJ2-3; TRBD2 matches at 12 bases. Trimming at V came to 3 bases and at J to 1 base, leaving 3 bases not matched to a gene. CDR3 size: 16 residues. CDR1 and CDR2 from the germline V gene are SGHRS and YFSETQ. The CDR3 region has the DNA TGCGCCAGCAGCTCCCGGACTAGCGGGGGCACAGATACGCAGTATTTT. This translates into CASSSRTSGGTDTQYF.

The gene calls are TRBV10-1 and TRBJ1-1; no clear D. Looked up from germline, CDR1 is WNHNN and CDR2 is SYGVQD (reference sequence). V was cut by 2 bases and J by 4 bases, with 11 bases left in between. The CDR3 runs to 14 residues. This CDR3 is CASSEGPLGTEAFF. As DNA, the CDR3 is TGCGCCAGCAGTGAGGGGCCACTGGGCACTGAAGCTTTCTTT.

The CDR3 loop reads CASSPRDSRFNEKLFF. The CDR3 nucleotides read TGCGCCAGCAGCCCCCGGGACAGCCGGTTTAATGAAAAACTGTTTTTT. This sequence joins TRBV4-1 and TRBJ1-4, with 7 bases identical to TRBD1. From germline, CDR1 is MGHRA and CDR2 YSYEKL. The CDR3 totals 16 residues. With 4 bases clipped from V and 4 bases from J, the junction kept 9 bases outside the gene matches.

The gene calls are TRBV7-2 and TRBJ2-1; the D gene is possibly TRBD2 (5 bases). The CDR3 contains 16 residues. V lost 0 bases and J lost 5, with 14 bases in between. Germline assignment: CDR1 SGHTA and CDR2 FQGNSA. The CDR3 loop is CASSLARLDLHNEQFF. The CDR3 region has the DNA TGTGCCAGCAGCTTAGCGCGTTTGGACTTACACAATGAGCAGTTCTTC.

The CDR3 sequence is CASSIRGTNQPQHF. The CDR3 nucleotides read TGTGCCAGTAGTATAAGAGGGACGAATCAGCCCCAGCATTTT. V usage is TRBV19 and J usage is TRBJ1-5, with D tentatively TRBD1 (5 bases). V gave up 2 bases and J gave up 4 bases, with 9 bases separating them. The CDR3 consists of 14 residues. Germline assignment: CDR1 LNHDA and CDR2 SQIVND (reference sequence). The complete variable domain, with remaining parts taken from reference TRBV19 and TRBJ1-5, reads DGGITQSPKYLFRKEGQNVTLSCEQNLNHDAMYWYRQDPGQGLRLIYYSQIVNDFQKGDIAEGYSVSREKKESFPLTVTSAQKNPTAFYLCASSIRGTNQPQHFGDGTRLSIL.

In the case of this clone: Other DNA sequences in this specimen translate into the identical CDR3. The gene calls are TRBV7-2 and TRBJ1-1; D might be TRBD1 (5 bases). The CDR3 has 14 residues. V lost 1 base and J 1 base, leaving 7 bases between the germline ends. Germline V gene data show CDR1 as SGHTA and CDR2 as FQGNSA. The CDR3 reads CASSLGGTNTEAFF. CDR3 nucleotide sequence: TGTGCCAGCAGCTTAGGTGGGACGAACACTGAAGCTTTCTTT.

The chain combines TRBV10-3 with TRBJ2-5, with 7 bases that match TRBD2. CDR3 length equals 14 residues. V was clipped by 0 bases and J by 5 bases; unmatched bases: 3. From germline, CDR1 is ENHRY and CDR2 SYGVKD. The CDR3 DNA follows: TGTGCCATCAGTGAGTCGACTAGCCCCGAGACCCAGTACTTC. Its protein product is CAISESTSPETQYF.

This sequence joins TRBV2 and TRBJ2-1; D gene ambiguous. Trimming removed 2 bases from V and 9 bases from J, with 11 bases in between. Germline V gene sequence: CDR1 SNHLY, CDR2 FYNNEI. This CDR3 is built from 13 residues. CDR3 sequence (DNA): TGTGCCAGCAGTGAATTCCGCGCGATTGAGCAGTTCTTC. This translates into CASSEFRAIEQFF.

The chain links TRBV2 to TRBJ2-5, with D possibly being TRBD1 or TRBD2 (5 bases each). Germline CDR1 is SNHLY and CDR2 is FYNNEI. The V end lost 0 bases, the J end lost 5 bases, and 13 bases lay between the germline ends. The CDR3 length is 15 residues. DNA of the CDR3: TGTGCCAGCAGTGAAGCGCTAGTCGGGGCCGAGACCCAGTACTTC. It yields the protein CASSEALVGAETQYF.

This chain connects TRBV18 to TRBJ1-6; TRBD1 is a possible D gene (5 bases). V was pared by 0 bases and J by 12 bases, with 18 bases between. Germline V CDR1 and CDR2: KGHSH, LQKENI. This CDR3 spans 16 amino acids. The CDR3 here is CASSPPGRRGPQPLHF. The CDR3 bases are TGTGCCAGCTCACCACCGGGACGCCGCGGCCCCCAACCCCTCCACTTT.

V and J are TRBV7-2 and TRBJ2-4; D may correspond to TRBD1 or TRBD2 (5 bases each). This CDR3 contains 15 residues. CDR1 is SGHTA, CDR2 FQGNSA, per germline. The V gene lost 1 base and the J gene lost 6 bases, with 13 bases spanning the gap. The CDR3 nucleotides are TGTGCCAGCAGCTTAGACCAGGGCCGGGGAAACATTCAGTACTTC. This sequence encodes CASSLDQGRGNIQYF.

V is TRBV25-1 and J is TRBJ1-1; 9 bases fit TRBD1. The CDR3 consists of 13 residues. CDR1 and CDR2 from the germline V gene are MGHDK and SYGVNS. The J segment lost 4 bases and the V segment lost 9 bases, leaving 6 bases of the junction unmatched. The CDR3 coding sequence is TGTGCCAGTACAGGGGGCAAAGGCACTGAAGCTTTCTTT. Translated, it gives CASTGGKGTEAFF.

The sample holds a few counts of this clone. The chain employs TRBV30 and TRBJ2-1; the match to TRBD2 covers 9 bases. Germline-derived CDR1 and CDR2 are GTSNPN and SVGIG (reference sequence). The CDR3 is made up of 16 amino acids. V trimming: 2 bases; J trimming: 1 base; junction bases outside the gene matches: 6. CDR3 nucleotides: TGTGCCTGGAGTAACGGACTAGCGTTTTCCTACAATGAGCAGTTCTTC. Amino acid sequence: CAWSNGLAFSYNEQFF. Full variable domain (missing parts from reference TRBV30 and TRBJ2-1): SQTIHQWPATLVQPVGSPLSLECTVEGTSNPNLYWYRQAAGRGLQLLFYSVGIGQISSEVPQNLSASRPQDRQFILSSKKLLLSDSGFYLCAWSNGLAFSYNEQFFGPGTRLTVL.

The DNA of the CDR3 is TGTGCCAGTAGTATAGAAGGCGGACATAGCAATCAGCCCCAGCATTTT. Residues: CASSIEGGHSNQPQHF. This chain uses TRBV19 with TRBJ1-5, with a tentative D call TRBD1 (5 bases). V lost 0 bases and J lost 0, with 9 bases in between. Germline CDR1 and CDR2: LNHDA and SQIVND (reference sequence). The CDR3 extends over 16 amino acids.

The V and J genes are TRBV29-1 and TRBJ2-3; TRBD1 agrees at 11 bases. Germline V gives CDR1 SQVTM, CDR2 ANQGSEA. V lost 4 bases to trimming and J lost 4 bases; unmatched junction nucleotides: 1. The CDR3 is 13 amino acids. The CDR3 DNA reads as TGCAGCGTTGGGACAGGGGGCTCAGATACGCAGTATTTT. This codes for CSVGTGGSDTQYF.

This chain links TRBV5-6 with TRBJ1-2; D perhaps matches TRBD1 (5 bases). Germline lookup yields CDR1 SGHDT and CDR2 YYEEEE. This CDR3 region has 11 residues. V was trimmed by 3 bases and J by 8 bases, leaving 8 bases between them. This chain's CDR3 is CASSYEGGYTF. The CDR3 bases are TGTGCCAGCAGCTATGAGGGGGGCTACACCTTC.

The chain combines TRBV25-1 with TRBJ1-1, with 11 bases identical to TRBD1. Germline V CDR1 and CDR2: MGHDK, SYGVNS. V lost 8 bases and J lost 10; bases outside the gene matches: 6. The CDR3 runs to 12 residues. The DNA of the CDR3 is TGTGCCAGCGTCAGGACAGGGGGCGCAGCTTTCTTT. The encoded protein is CASVRTGGAAFF.

CDR3 nucleotides: TGTGCCAGCAGCCCCGCTAGTGCGGGCGTGGAGGGCGGGGAGCTGTTTTTT. Translated, it gives CASSPASAGVEGGELFF. V is TRBV7-6 and J is TRBJ2-2, with a possible D match to TRBD2 (6 bases). Germline CDR1 is SGHVS and CDR2 is FNYEAQ. The CDR3 has 17 amino acids. Trimming stripped 5 bases from V and 7 bases from J, with 23 bases between. Based on the CDR3 plus reference TRBV7-6 and TRBJ2-2, the full variable domain is GAGVSQSPRYKVTKRGQDVALRCDPISGHVSLYWYRQALGQGPEFLTYFNYEAQQDKSGLPNDRFSAERPEGSISTLTIQRTEQRDSAMYRCASSPASAGVEGGELFFGEGSRLTVL.

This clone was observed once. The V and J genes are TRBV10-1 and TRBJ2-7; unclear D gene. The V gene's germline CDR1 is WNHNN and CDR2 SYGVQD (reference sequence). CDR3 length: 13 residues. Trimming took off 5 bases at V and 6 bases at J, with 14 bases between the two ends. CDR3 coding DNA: TGCGCCAGCAGTTACAGCAACGGTGGCGAGCAGTACTTC. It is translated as CASSYSNGGEQYF.

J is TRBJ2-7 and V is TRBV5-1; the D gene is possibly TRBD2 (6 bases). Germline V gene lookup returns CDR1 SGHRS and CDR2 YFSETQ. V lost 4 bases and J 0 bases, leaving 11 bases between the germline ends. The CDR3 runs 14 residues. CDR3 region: CASSRGLDSYEQYF. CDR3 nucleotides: TGCGCCAGCAGCCGGGGACTCGACTCCTACGAGCAGTACTTC.

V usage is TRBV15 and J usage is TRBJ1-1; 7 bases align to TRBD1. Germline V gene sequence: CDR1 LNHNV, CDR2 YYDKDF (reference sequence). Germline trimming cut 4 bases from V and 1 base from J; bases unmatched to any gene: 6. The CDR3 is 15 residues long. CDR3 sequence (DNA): TGTGCCACCAGCACCATGACAGGGAAGAACACTGAAGCTTTCTTT. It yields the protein CATSTMTGKNTEAFF.

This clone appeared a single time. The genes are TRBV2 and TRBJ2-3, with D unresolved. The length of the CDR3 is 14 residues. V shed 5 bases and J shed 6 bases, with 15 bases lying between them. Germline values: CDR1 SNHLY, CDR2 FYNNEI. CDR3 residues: CASSPDVLTDTQYF. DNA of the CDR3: TGTGCCAGCAGTCCCGACGTTCTTACGGATACGCAGTATTTT.

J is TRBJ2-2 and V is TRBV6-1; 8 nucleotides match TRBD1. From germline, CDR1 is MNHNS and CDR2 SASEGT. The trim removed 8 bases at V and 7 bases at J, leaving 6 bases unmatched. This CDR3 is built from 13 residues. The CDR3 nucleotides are TGTGCCAGCTCAGGACAGGGCCACGGGGAGCTGTTTTTT. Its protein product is CASSGQGHGELFF.

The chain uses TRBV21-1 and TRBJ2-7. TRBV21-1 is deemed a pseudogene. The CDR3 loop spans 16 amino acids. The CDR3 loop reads CASSKDGRAVSYEQYF. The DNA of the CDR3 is TGTGCCAGCAGCAAAGATGGAAGGGCGGTATCCTACGAGCAGTACTTC.

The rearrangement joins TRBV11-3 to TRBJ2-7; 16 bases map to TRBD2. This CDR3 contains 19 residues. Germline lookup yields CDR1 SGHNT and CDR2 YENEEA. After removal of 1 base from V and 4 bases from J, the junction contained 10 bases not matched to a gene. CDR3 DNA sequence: TGTGCCAGCAGCTTAGCTTTGGGACTAGCGGGAGGGCCTGGTTACGAGCAGTACTTC. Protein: CASSLALGLAGGPGYEQYF.

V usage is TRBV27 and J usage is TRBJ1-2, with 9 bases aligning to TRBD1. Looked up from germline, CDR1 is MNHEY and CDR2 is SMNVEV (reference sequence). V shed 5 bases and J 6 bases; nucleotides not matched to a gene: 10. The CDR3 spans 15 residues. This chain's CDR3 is CASSALPTGGDGYTF. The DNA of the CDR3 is TGTGCCAGCAGTGCCTTACCGACAGGGGGTGATGGCTACACCTTC.

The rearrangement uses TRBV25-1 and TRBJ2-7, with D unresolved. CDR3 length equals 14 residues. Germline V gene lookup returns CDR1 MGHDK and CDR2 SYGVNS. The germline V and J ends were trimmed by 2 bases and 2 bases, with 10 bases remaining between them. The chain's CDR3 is CASSENYYPYEQYF. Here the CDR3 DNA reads TGTGCCAGCAGTGAAAATTATTACCCCTACGAGCAGTACTTC.

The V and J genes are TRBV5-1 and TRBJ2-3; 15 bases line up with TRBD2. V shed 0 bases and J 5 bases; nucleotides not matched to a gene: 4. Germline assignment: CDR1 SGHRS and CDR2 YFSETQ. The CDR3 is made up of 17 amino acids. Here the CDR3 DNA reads TGCGCCAGCAGCTTGGTCGGGACTAGCGGGGGGAAAGATACGCAGTATTTT. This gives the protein CASSLVGTSGGKDTQYF.

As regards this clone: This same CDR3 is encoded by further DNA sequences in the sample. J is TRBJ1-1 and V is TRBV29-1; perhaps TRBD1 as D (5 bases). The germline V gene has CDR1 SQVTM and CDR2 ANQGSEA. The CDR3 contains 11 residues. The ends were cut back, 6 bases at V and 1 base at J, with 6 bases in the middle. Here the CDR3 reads CSVTGNTEAFF. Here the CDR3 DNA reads TGCAGCGTCACAGGGAACACTGAAGCTTTCTTT.